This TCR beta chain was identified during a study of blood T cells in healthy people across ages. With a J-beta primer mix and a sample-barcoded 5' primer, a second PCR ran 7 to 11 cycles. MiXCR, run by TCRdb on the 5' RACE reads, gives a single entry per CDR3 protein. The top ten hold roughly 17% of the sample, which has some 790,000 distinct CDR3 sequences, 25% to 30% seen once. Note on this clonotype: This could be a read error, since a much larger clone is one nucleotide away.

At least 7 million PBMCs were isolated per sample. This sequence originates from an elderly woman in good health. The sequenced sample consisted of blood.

The CDR3 loop is CASNRDHSGQGASIGGYEQYF. Written as DNA, the CDR3 is TGCGCCAGCAACCGAGACCATTCGGGACAGGGGGCGAGTATAGGGGGATACGAGCAGTACTTC. The rearrangement links TRBV4-3 to TRBJ2-7; TRBD1 matches at 12 bases. The V segment lost 7 bases and the J segment 4 bases; nucleotides outside the gene matches: 26. CDR1 and CDR2 (germline): LGHNA, YSLEER. The CDR3 is 21 amino acids.